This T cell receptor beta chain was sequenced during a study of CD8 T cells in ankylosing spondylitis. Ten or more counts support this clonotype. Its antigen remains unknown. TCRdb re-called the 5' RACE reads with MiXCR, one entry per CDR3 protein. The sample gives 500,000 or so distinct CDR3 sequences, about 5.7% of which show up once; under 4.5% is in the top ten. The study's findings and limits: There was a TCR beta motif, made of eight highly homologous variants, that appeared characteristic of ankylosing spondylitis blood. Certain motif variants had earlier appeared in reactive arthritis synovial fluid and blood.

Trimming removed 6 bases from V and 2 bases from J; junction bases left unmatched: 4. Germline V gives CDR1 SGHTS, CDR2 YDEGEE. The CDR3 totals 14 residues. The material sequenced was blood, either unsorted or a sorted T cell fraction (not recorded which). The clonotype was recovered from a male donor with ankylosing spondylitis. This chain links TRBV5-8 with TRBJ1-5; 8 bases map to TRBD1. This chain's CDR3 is CASTPTGGNQPQHF. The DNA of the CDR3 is TGTGCCAGCACCCCGACAGGGGGCAATCAGCCCCAGCATTTT. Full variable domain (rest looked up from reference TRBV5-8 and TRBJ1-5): EAGVTQSPTHLIKTRGQQATLRCSPISGHTSVYWYQQALGLGLQFLLWYDEGEERNRGNFPPRFSGRQFPNYSSELNVNALELEDSALYLCASTPTGGNQPQHFGDGTRLSIL.